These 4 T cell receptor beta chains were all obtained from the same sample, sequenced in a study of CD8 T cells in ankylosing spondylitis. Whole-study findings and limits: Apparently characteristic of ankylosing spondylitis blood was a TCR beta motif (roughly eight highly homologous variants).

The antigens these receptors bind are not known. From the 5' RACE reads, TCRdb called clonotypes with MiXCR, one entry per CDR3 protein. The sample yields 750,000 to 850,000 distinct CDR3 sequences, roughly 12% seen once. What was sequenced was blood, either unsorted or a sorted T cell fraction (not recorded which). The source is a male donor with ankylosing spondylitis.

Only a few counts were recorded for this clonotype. The CDR3 region is CSALQGWGSYNEQFF. CDR3 sequence (DNA): TGCAGCGCCCTCCAGGGCTGGGGTTCCTACAATGAGCAGTTCTTC. The chain employs TRBV29-1 and TRBJ2-1; a possible D gene is TRBD1 (5 bases). With 7 bases removed from V and 1 base from J, the gap between germline ends came to 17 bases. CDR1 is SQVTM and CDR2 is ANQGSEA in the germline V gene. The CDR3 is 15 residues long.

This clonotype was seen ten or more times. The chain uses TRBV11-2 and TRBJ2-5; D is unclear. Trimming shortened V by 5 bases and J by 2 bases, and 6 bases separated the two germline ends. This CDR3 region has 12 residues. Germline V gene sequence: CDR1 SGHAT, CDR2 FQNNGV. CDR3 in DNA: TGTGCCAGCAGCGTAGTTCAAGAGACCCAGTACTTC. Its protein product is CASSVVQETQYF.

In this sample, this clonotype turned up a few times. The CDR3 here is CASSRDRAWGETQYF. The CDR3 bases are TGCGCCAGCAGCCGGGACAGGGCCTGGGGGGAGACCCAGTACTTC. The J gene is TRBJ2-5, the V gene TRBV4-3; 9 nucleotides align to TRBD1. The CDR3 spans 15 residues. The germline CDR1 and CDR2 sequences are LGHNA and YSLEER. Trimming cost V 4 bases and J 5 bases; bases outside gene matches: 8.

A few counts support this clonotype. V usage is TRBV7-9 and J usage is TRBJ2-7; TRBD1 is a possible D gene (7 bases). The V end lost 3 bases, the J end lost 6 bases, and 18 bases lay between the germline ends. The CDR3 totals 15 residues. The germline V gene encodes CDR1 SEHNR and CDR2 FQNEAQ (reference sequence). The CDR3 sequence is CASSFEGARGGEQYF. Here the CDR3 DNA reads TGTGCCAGCAGCTTCGAGGGGGCGCGGGGCGGCGAGCAGTACTTC.